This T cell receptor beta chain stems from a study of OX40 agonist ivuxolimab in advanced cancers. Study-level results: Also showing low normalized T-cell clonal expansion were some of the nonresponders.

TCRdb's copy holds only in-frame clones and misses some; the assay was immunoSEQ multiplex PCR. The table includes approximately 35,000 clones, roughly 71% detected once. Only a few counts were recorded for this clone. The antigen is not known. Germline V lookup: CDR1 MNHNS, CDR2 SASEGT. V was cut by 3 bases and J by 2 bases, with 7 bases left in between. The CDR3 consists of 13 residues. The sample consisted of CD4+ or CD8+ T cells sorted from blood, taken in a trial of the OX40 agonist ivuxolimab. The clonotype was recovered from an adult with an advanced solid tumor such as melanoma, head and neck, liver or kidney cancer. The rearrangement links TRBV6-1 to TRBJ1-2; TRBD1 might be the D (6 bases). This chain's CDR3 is CASSDRGNYGYTF. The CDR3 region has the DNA TGTGCCAGCAGTGACAGGGGAAACTATGGCTACACCTTC.